These 27 T cell receptor beta chains were sequenced from one sample in a study of T cell responses to AZD1222 COVID-19 vaccine. Sequencing used immunoSEQ multiplex PCR; TCRdb keeps in-frame clones, though not all of them. The table records just under 75,000 clones, around three quarters of them present only once. Material: peripheral blood, obtained 28 days after the second AZD1222 dose. The receptor set was obtained from an adult who received the AZD1222 COVID-19 vaccine.

The chain recombines TRBV7-6 with TRBJ1-5, with D possibly being TRBD1 (6 bases). The CDR3 length is 14 residues. CDR1 and CDR2 (germline): SGHVS, FNYEAQ. V gave up 1 base and J gave up 6 bases, with 10 bases separating them. CDR3 residues: CASSLVGGGQPQHF. The DNA of the CDR3 is TGTGCCAGCAGCTTAGTAGGGGGGGGTCAGCCCCAGCATTTT.

The V gene is TRBV4-1, the J gene TRBJ2-2; D is ambiguous. Germline CDR1 reads MGHRA; CDR2 reads YSYEKL. This CDR3 has 15 residues. V dropped 4 bases and J dropped 4 bases, with 13 bases sitting between them. The CDR3 is CASSPMEVGTGELFF. As DNA, the CDR3 is TGCGCCAGCAGCCCCATGGAAGTAGGCACCGGGGAGCTGTTTTTT.

This rearrangement joins TRBV27 to TRBJ2-7; 7 bases map to TRBD1. Germline V CDR1 and CDR2: MNHEY, SMNVEV (reference sequence). Trimming at V came to 6 bases and at J to 0 bases, leaving 8 bases not matched to a gene. This CDR3 has 15 amino acids. CDR3 sequence (DNA): TGTGCCAGCAGCCGCACAGGGGCGGGCTCCTACGAGCAGTACTTC. Encoded protein: CASSRTGAGSYEQYF.

The rearrangement uses TRBV28 and TRBJ1-3, with a possible D match to TRBD1 (6 bases). CDR3 length: 15 residues. CDR1 MDHEN and CDR2 SYDVKM come from the germline V gene. With 5 bases removed from V and 0 bases from J, the gap between germline ends came to 11 bases. The CDR3: CASSIGQYSGNTIYF. The CDR3, as DNA: TGTGCCAGCAGTATCGGACAGTACTCTGGAAACACCATATATTTT.

V and J are TRBV15 and TRBJ2-1, with D uncertain. Trimming left V 0 bases short and J 9 bases short, with 12 bases between. Germline-derived CDR1 and CDR2 are LNHNV and YYDKDF (reference sequence). The CDR3 has 14 amino acids. The CDR3 reads CATSRDGVPSEQFF. Written as DNA, the CDR3 is TGTGCCACCAGCAGAGATGGGGTCCCTAGTGAGCAGTTCTTC.

J is TRBJ2-1 and V is TRBV7-6; 11 bases are shared with TRBD2. Germline V gives CDR1 SGHVS, CDR2 FNYEAQ. Unmatched junction bases numbered 8, after V lost 7 bases and J lost 0 bases. The CDR3 sequence is 17 residues long. The CDR3 nucleotides are TGTGCCAGCATCCGTCTAGCGGGAGGAAGCTCCTACAATGAGCAGTTCTTC. Protein: CASIRLAGGSSYNEQFF.

The chain uses TRBV6-5 and TRBJ1-5; 10 bases align to TRBD1. Trimming at V came to 6 bases and at J to 7 bases, leaving 9 bases not matched to a gene. Germline CDR1 and CDR2: MNHEY and SVGAGI. The CDR3 totals 15 residues. The CDR3 loop reads CASRKGQGIEQPQHF. The CDR3 DNA reads TGTGCCAGCAGGAAGGGACAGGGGATTGAGCAGCCCCAGCATTTT.

This chain uses TRBV15 with TRBJ1-4; D is unresolved. The CDR3 runs to 13 residues. Trimming shortened V by 0 bases and J by 6 bases, and 5 bases separated the two germline ends. In germline, CDR1 is LNHNV, CDR2 YYDKDF (reference sequence). The CDR3 coding sequence is TGTGCCACCAGCAGAGAGTGGGATGAAAAACTGTTTTTT. Translated: CATSREWDEKLFF.

V and J are TRBV30 and TRBJ2-7; D is perhaps TRBD1 (6 bases). The V and J ends lost 2 bases and 2 bases respectively, with 13 bases between them. The CDR3 is made up of 14 amino acids. Germline V gene data show CDR1 as GTSNPN and CDR2 as SVGIG (reference sequence). Here the CDR3 reads CAWSSGTTTYEQYF. CDR3 sequence (DNA): TGTGCCTGGAGTTCCGGGACAACGACCTACGAGCAGTACTTC.

The V gene is TRBV5-6, the J gene TRBJ1-2; D gene uncertain. This CDR3 contains 14 residues. V lost 3 bases and J 4 bases, leaving 13 bases between the germline ends. Germline-derived CDR1 and CDR2 are SGHDT and YYEEEE. CDR3: CASSYRLVSYGYTF. CDR3 DNA: TGTGCCAGCAGCTACCGCTTAGTGAGCTATGGCTACACCTTC. The whole variable domain, filled in from reference TRBV5-6 and TRBJ1-2, reads DAGVTQSPTHLIKTRGQQVTLRCSPKSGHDTVSWYQQALGQGPQFIFQYYEEEERQRGNFPDRFSGHQFPNYSSELNVNALLLGDSALYLCASSYRLVSYGYTFGSGTRLTVV.

V is TRBV27 and J is TRBJ2-3; D is possibly TRBD2 (5 bases). There are 14 residues in the CDR3. The germline V and J ends were trimmed by 0 bases and 6 bases, with 10 bases remaining between them. CDR1 and CDR2 (germline): MNHEY, SMNVEV (reference sequence). The CDR3 sequence: CASSLSRGLDTQYF. In DNA form, the CDR3 reads TGTGCCAGCAGTTTATCCCGTGGACTTGATACGCAGTATTTT.

The chain recombines TRBV27 with TRBJ1-5, with D hard to call. The CDR3 spans 13 residues. Trimming stripped 0 bases from V and 6 bases from J, with 6 bases between. CDR1 MNHEY and CDR2 SMNVEV come from the germline V gene (reference sequence). The CDR3 nucleotides read TGTGCCAGCAGTTTATCAAGTCTTCAGCCCCAGCATTTT. This translates into CASSLSSLQPQHF.

About this clone: Within the sample, other DNA sequences also encode this same CDR3. The chain employs TRBV19 and TRBJ2-6; D perhaps matches TRBD1 (6 bases). CDR1 and CDR2 from the germline V gene are LNHDA and SQIVND (reference sequence). V lost 2 bases to trimming and J lost 2 bases, with 7 bases between them. CDR3 length: 15 residues. The CDR3 sequence is CASSIQGTGANVLTF. CDR3 bases: TGTGCCAGTAGTATACAGGGGACTGGGGCCAACGTCCTGACTTTC.

This chain connects TRBV5-1 to TRBJ2-2; D is undetermined. The CDR3 contains 15 residues. The germline CDR1 and CDR2 sequences are SGHRS and YFSETQ. V shed 2 bases and J shed 3 bases, with 11 bases lying between them. The CDR3 spells CASSLDKPDTGELFF. DNA for the CDR3: TGCGCCAGCAGCTTAGACAAACCGGACACCGGGGAGCTGTTTTTT.

This clone was seen once. CDR3 residues: CASSASKGQGNGYTF. As DNA, the CDR3 is TGTGCCAGCAGTGCATCCAAGGGACAGGGGAATGGCTACACCTTC. The V and J genes are TRBV28 and TRBJ1-2; TRBD1 agrees at 10 bases. V trimming: 5 bases; J trimming: 6 bases; junction bases outside the gene matches: 9. CDR3 length equals 15 residues. Germline CDR1 MDHEN, CDR2 SYDVKM.

This rearrangement joins TRBV5-6 to TRBJ2-7, with D perhaps matching TRBD2 (7 bases). This CDR3 is built from 11 residues. Germline CDR1 reads SGHDT; CDR2 reads YYEEEE. The V and J ends lost 4 bases and 10 bases respectively, with 12 bases between them. The CDR3 is CASSLGGPQYF. DNA of the CDR3: TGTGCCAGCAGCCTGGGGGGGCCACAGTACTTC.

The chain combines TRBV6-5 with TRBJ2-6; 7 nucleotides align to TRBD1. This CDR3 has 15 residues. The V gene end was trimmed by 5 bases and the J gene end by 1 base; junction bases not matched to a gene: 2. The germline V gene has CDR1 MNHEY and CDR2 SVGAGI. CDR3 sequence reads: CASSNRGSGANVLTF. Written as DNA, the CDR3 is TGTGCCAGCAGTAACAGGGGTTCTGGGGCCAACGTCCTGACTTTC.

This clone was detected a few times. CDR3 sequence: CASSLGGGTSTSGANVLTF. CDR3 nucleotides: TGTGCCAGCAGCCTAGGGGGAGGGACTAGCACCTCTGGGGCCAACGTCCTGACTTTC. The rearrangement joins TRBV7-8 to TRBJ2-6, with 9 bases lining up with TRBD2. This CDR3 is built from 19 residues. CDR1 is SGHVS, CDR2 FQNEAQ, per germline. The ends lost 5 bases at V and 0 bases at J; junction bases unmatched: 11.

The CDR3 region has the DNA TGTGCCAGCAGCCCGAGACAGGGGGGCACTGAAGCTTTCTTT. Its protein is CASSPRQGGTEAFF. This chain joins TRBV7-2 and TRBJ1-1, with TRBD1 matching over 9 bases. The CDR3 runs 14 residues. Per the germline V gene, CDR1 is SGHTA and CDR2 is FQGNSA. After removal of 5 bases from V and 4 bases from J, the junction contained 5 bases not matched to a gene.

This chain uses TRBV7-8 with TRBJ2-3; 8 positions agree with TRBD2. This CDR3 region has 17 residues. Germline V gene data show CDR1 as SGHVS and CDR2 as FQNEAQ. Trimming took 5 bases from V and 2 from J; bases not matched to a gene: 12. Here the CDR3 reads CASSPRLDSGATDTQYF. CDR3 DNA: TGTGCCAGCAGCCCAAGACTGGATAGCGGGGCCACAGATACGCAGTATTTT.

The rearrangement links TRBV10-1 to TRBJ2-3; no definite D call. The CDR3 is 15 amino acids. Germline V gene data show CDR1 as WNHNN and CDR2 as SYGVQD (reference sequence). Trimming cost V 7 bases and J 1 base, with 15 bases left between them. DNA of the CDR3: TGCGCCAGCAAATCAGGTAATAGTGGCACAGATACGCAGTATTTT. Translating it yields CASKSGNSGTDTQYF.

J is TRBJ2-3 and V is TRBV7-3, with TRBD2 as a possible D gene (5 bases). V gave up 5 bases and J gave up 0 bases, with 6 bases separating them. Germline CDR1 SGHTA, CDR2 FQGTGA. The CDR3 extends over 13 amino acids. DNA for the CDR3: TGTGCCAGCAGCCCGGGGAGCACAGATACGCAGTATTTT. Translating gives CASSPGSTDTQYF.

The chain links TRBV7-3 to TRBJ2-2, with 10 positions matching TRBD2. CDR3 length: 16 amino acids. V gave up 1 base and J gave up 6 bases; unmatched junction bases: 5. Germline values: CDR1 SGHTA, CDR2 FQGTGA. CDR3 sequence reads: CASSLMSGRASGELFF. CDR3 DNA sequence: TGTGCCAGCAGCTTAATGAGCGGGAGGGCCTCCGGGGAGCTGTTTTTT.

V and J are TRBV28 and TRBJ2-3, with TRBD2 matching over 8 bases. This CDR3 comprises 17 residues. Germline V gives CDR1 MDHEN, CDR2 SYDVKM. V dropped 5 bases and J dropped 1; count of bases not matched to a gene: 11. The CDR3 spells CASSRAFGRGGTDTQYF. The CDR3 bases are TGTGCCAGCAGTCGCGCGTTTGGGCGGGGGGGCACAGATACGCAGTATTTT.

This chain uses TRBV2 with TRBJ1-1; tentatively, D is TRBD1 (6 bases). Germline V gene data show CDR1 as SNHLY and CDR2 as FYNNEI. V dropped 6 bases and J dropped 5 bases, with 10 bases sitting between them. This CDR3 contains 12 residues. The CDR3 nucleotides read TGTGCCAGCAGCAGGGGATGGACTGAAGCTTTCTTT. This sequence encodes CASSRGWTEAFF.

The V gene is TRBV5-6, the J gene TRBJ2-3, with TRBD1 as a possible D gene (6 bases). Between the trimmed V and J ends, which lost 5 bases and 4 bases, there was a span of 11 bases. This CDR3 contains 13 residues. Germline V CDR1 and CDR2: SGHDT, YYEEEE. This chain's CDR3 is CASRSTGPDTQYF. CDR3 bases: TGTGCCAGCAGATCGACAGGCCCAGATACGCAGTATTTT.

The chain recombines TRBV27 with TRBJ2-7; TRBD2 is a possible D gene (6 bases). Per the germline V gene, CDR1 is MNHEY and CDR2 is SMNVEV (reference sequence). The CDR3 covers 13 residues. The V end lost 6 bases, the J end lost 2 bases, and 11 bases lay between the germline ends. CDR3 amino acids: CASSLARTYEQYF. CDR3 coding DNA: TGTGCCAGCAGCCTAGCGAGAACCTACGAGCAGTACTTC.